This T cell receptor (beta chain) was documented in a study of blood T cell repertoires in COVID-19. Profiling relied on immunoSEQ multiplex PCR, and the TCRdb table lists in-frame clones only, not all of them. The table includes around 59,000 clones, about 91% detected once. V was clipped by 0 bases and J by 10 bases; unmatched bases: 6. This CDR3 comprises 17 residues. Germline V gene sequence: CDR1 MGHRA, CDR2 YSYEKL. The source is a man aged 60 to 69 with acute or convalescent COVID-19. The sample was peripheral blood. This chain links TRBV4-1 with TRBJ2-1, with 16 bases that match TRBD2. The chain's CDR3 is CASSQDQGLAGGGEQFF. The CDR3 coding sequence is TGCGCCAGCAGCCAAGATCAGGGACTAGCGGGAGGGGGGGAGCAGTTCTTC.